These 22 T cell receptor beta chains share one sample of origin, sequenced in a study of cytomegalovirus exposure and HLA in healthy donors. The PCR contained 60 Vbeta and 13 Jbeta primers. Only in-frame clones appear in the TCRdb table, and some are missing; sequencing was by immunoSEQ multiplex PCR. The sample consists of fewer than 150,000 clones, over 75% of them appearing once. Specimen: PBMCs. The receptors come from a man aged 25-45 years in good health.

The CDR3 DNA reads as TGTGCCAGTAGTCTTAGACTAGCGGGAGGGCCTAAGGTTGGGGAGCTGTTTTTT. Protein: CASSLRLAGGPKVGELFF. The chain employs TRBV19 and TRBJ2-2; TRBD2 matches 14 bases. Germline values: CDR1 LNHDA, CDR2 SQIVND (reference sequence). The J segment lost 8 bases and the V segment lost 5 bases, leaving 13 bases of the junction unmatched. The CDR3 loop spans 18 amino acids. Supplemented by reference TRBV19 and TRBJ2-2, the full variable domain reads DGGITQSPKYLFRKEGQNVTLSCEQNLNHDAMYWYRQDPGQGLRLIYYSQIVNDFQKGDIAEGYSVSREKKESFPLTVTSAQKNPTAFYLCASSLRLAGGPKVGELFFGEGSRLTVL.

The chain uses TRBV5-6 and TRBJ2-5, with a weak D call TRBD1 (5 bases). The CDR3 extends over 14 amino acids. Germline values: CDR1 SGHDT, CDR2 YYEEEE. V dropped 0 bases and J dropped 5 bases, with 11 bases sitting between them. This chain's CDR3 is CASSLGPNRETQYF. The CDR3 coding sequence is TGTGCCAGCAGCTTGGGTCCAAACAGGGAGACCCAGTACTTC. Combining the CDR3 with reference TRBV5-6 and TRBJ2-5 gives the whole variable domain DAGVTQSPTHLIKTRGQQVTLRCSPKSGHDTVSWYQQALGQGPQFIFQYYEEEERQRGNFPDRFSGHQFPNYSSELNVNALLLGDSALYLCASSLGPNRETQYFGPGTRLLVL.

J is TRBJ2-3 and V is TRBV5-4; D might be TRBD1 (5 bases). The CDR3 has 16 residues. The germline gives CDR1 SGHNT, CDR2 YYREEE (reference sequence). Trimming left V 3 bases short and J 2 bases short, with 16 bases between. Here the CDR3 DNA reads TGTGCCAGCAGCTCTCTGTCTCAGGGCTACACAGATACGCAGTATTTT. Translating gives CASSSLSQGYTDTQYF. The entire variable domain, with the rest obtained from reference TRBV5-4 and TRBJ2-3, is as follows: ETGVTQSPTHLIKTRGQQVTLRCSSQSGHNTVSWYQQALGQGPQFIFQYYREEENGRGNFPPRFSGLQFPNYSSELNVNALELDDSALYLCASSSLSQGYTDTQYFGPGTRLTVL.

V usage is TRBV6-5 and J usage is TRBJ1-2; D remains ambiguous. The CDR3 has 13 amino acids. Trimming removed 6 bases at V and 4 bases at J, with 12 bases between. Germline CDR1 MNHEY, CDR2 SVGAGI. The CDR3 loop reads CASSPRSVYGYTF. CDR3 coding DNA: TGTGCCAGCAGCCCACGATCAGTCTATGGCTACACCTTC.

V gene TRBV5-1 combines with J gene TRBJ2-2, with TRBD2 matching over 7 bases. The V segment lost 7 bases and the J segment 6 bases; nucleotides outside the gene matches: 9. This CDR3 spans 14 amino acids. Germline V gene data show CDR1 as SGHRS and CDR2 as YFSETQ. The CDR3 region is CASRWGGTSGELFF. The CDR3 DNA reads TGCGCCAGCCGATGGGGGGGAACCTCCGGGGAGCTGTTTTTT.

The chain couples TRBV4-3 to TRBJ2-7; 7 nucleotides match TRBD1. V shed 2 bases and J 0 bases; nucleotides not matched to a gene: 10. The germline CDR1 and CDR2 sequences are LGHNA and YSLEER. The CDR3 covers 17 residues. CDR3 sequence (DNA): TGCGCCAGCAGCCAACCAGGCAGGGGGACAAACTCCTACGAGCAGTACTTC. Amino acids: CASSQPGRGTNSYEQYF.

The CDR3 DNA is TGTGCCAGCAGTACCCGTTTAGCGGGAACTTCCTACAATGAGCAGTTCTTC. Its protein is CASSTRLAGTSYNEQFF. This sequence joins TRBV27 and TRBJ2-1; the match to TRBD2 covers 8 bases. Germline CDR1 reads MNHEY; CDR2 reads SMNVEV (reference sequence). V was clipped by 5 bases and J by 1 base; unmatched bases: 10. The CDR3 runs 17 residues.

V gene TRBV7-9 combines with J gene TRBJ1-6; possibly TRBD1 for D (6 bases). Germline V gene sequence: CDR1 SEHNR, CDR2 FQNEAQ (reference sequence). Trimming took 0 bases from V and 6 from J, leaving 12 bases between them. The CDR3 spans 16 residues. CDR3 coding DNA: TGTGCCAGCAGCTTAGCGGGGGGGCATCCTAATTCACCCCTCCACTTT. This gives the protein CASSLAGGHPNSPLHF.

The CDR3 bases are TGTGCCAGCAGTGAACTGGTAGGGGTTCGACAGCCCCAGCATTTT. Protein product: CASSELVGVRQPQHF. The chain recombines TRBV6-1 with TRBJ1-5; D may be TRBD1 (5 bases). Trimming removed 2 bases at V and 7 bases at J, with 15 bases between. This CDR3 has 15 residues. CDR1 is MNHNS, CDR2 SASEGT, per germline.

The chain couples TRBV28 to TRBJ1-2, with a possible D match to TRBD1 (6 bases). The CDR3 consists of 13 residues. V was cut by 4 bases and J by 2 bases, with 8 bases left in between. Germline CDR1 MDHEN, CDR2 SYDVKM. CDR3 in amino acids: CASSWTVNYGYTF. Written as DNA, the CDR3 is TGTGCCAGCAGTTGGACAGTGAACTATGGCTACACCTTC.

This chain links TRBV28 with TRBJ2-1; TRBD2 aligns across 9 bases. Germline assignment: CDR1 MDHEN and CDR2 SYDVKM. This CDR3 is 14 amino acids long. J lost 7 bases, V lost 5 bases, and 6 bases had no gene match. The CDR3 loop reads CASSPGLAQNEQFF. DNA for the CDR3: TGTGCCAGCAGTCCGGGACTAGCACAAAATGAGCAGTTCTTC.

The V and J genes are TRBV6-5 and TRBJ2-5; 9 bases align to TRBD1. With 2 bases clipped from V and 4 bases from J, the junction kept 5 bases outside the gene matches. CDR1 is MNHEY, CDR2 SVGAGI, per germline. The CDR3 totals 15 residues. Here the CDR3 DNA reads TGTGCCAGCAGTTACGCGGGACAGGGTGGAGAGACCCAGTACTTC. It translates to CASSYAGQGGETQYF.

The chain is built from TRBV5-1 and TRBJ2-3; D perhaps matches TRBD2 (6 bases). This CDR3 comprises 14 residues. CDR1 is SGHRS and CDR2 is YFSETQ in the germline V gene. V was pared by 4 bases and J by 6 bases, with 15 bases between. This CDR3 reads CASSGGLVRDTQYF. In DNA, the CDR3 is TGCGCCAGCAGCGGGGGACTCGTGCGCGATACGCAGTATTTT.

This clone was seen just once. The genes are TRBV29-1 and TRBJ1-2; 9 bases line up with TRBD1. The CDR3 consists of 15 residues. Germline assignment: CDR1 SQVTM and CDR2 ANQGSEA. Trimming cost V 0 bases and J 6 bases; bases outside gene matches: 8. CDR3 in amino acids: CSVEDGDRGRDGYTF. DNA of the CDR3: TGCAGCGTTGAAGACGGCGACAGGGGGAGGGATGGCTACACCTTC.

This clone was observed a few times. This chain joins TRBV18 and TRBJ1-1; perhaps TRBD1 as D (5 bases). The V gene's germline CDR1 is KGHSH and CDR2 LQKENI. V lost 4 bases to trimming and J lost 1 base, with 10 bases between them. The CDR3 loop spans 14 amino acids. CDR3 in DNA: TGTGCCAGCTCACTGGGGGGAGAGAACACTGAAGCTTTCTTT. It translates to CASSLGGENTEAFF.

This sequence joins TRBV4-3 and TRBJ2-1; the match to TRBD2 covers 9 bases. Trimming took 0 bases from V and 0 from J; bases not matched to a gene: 3. Germline V gene sequence: CDR1 LGHNA, CDR2 YSLEER. The CDR3 length is 17 residues. The CDR3 DNA is TGCGCCAGCAGCCAAGAGAGGCGGGAGGGCTCCTACAATGAGCAGTTCTTC. It encodes CASSQERREGSYNEQFF.

The V call is TRBV7-2, the J call TRBJ2-7, with D hard to call. The germline V and J ends were trimmed by 2 bases and 2 bases, with 7 bases remaining between them. Germline CDR1 is SGHTA and CDR2 is FQGNSA. The length of the CDR3 is 13 residues. CDR3 protein: CASSLPKTYEQYF. CDR3 bases: TGTGCCAGCAGCTTACCTAAGACCTACGAGCAGTACTTC.

The rearrangement joins TRBV9 to TRBJ2-1; D uncertain. Per the germline V gene, CDR1 is SGDLS and CDR2 is YYNGEE. This CDR3 contains 13 residues. With 0 bases removed from V and 5 bases from J, the gap between germline ends came to 6 bases. CDR3 coding DNA: TGTGCCAGCAGCGTAGGGGCAGACAATGAGCAGTTCTTC. It yields the protein CASSVGADNEQFF.

This clone was detected only a few times. The chain has TRBV25-1 and TRBJ1-2, with 8 bases matching TRBD1. Germline V CDR1 and CDR2: MGHDK, SYGVNS. This CDR3 is 15 amino acids long. After removal of 4 bases from V and 0 bases from J, the junction contained 4 bases not matched to a gene. CDR3 residues: CASSGGQAPNYGYTF. In nucleotides, the CDR3 is TGTGCCAGCAGTGGGGGACAGGCCCCTAACTATGGCTACACCTTC.

This clone has only a few counts. The chain couples TRBV10-3 to TRBJ2-5; D remains unclear. Germline V gene lookup returns CDR1 ENHRY and CDR2 SYGVKD. The CDR3 length is 12 residues. V lost 0 bases to trimming and J lost 3 bases, with 2 bases between them. The CDR3 here is CAISESEETQYF. CDR3 in DNA: TGTGCCATCAGTGAGTCCGAAGAGACCCAGTACTTC.

The chain is built from TRBV2 and TRBJ2-1, with 9 positions matching TRBD1. J gave up 1 base and V 9 bases, and 10 bases lay outside the gene matches. Germline-derived CDR1 and CDR2 are SNHLY and FYNNEI. This CDR3 is 16 amino acids long. CDR3 sequence: CARQPNGQGSYNEQFF. In DNA form, the CDR3 reads TGTGCCAGACAGCCAAACGGACAGGGGTCCTACAATGAGCAGTTCTTC.

The rearrangement joins TRBV27 to TRBJ2-1; 11 nucleotides match TRBD2. There are 15 residues in the CDR3. CDR1 and CDR2 (germline): MNHEY, SMNVEV (reference sequence). The V and J ends lost 3 bases and 7 bases, in that order; junction bases with no gene match: 5. Here the CDR3 reads CASSLGASGRNEQFF. CDR3 in DNA: TGTGCCAGCAGTTTGGGGGCTAGCGGGAGGAATGAGCAGTTCTTC.